The entry below describes one T cell receptor beta chain. These data belong to a study of T cell changes during pregnancy in multiple sclerosis. From germline, CDR1 is KGHSH and CDR2 LQKENI. The V end was cut by 1 base, the J end by 5 bases, with 9 bases between. CDR3 length: 13 residues. Clones were sequenced by immunoSEQ multiplex PCR, and TCRdb holds only the in-frame ones, with some missing. The sample records about 94,000 clones, roughly 93% being singletons. The rearrangement uses TRBV18 and TRBJ2-7; D is possibly TRBD1 (5 bases). This sequence originates from a female donor with multiple sclerosis, enrolled in a pregnancy study. The sample consisted of peripheral blood, taken in the third trimester of pregnancy. As DNA, the CDR3 is TGTGCCAGCTCACCACAGGTAGGGGACGAGCAGTACTTC. Translation gives CASSPQVGDEQYF.